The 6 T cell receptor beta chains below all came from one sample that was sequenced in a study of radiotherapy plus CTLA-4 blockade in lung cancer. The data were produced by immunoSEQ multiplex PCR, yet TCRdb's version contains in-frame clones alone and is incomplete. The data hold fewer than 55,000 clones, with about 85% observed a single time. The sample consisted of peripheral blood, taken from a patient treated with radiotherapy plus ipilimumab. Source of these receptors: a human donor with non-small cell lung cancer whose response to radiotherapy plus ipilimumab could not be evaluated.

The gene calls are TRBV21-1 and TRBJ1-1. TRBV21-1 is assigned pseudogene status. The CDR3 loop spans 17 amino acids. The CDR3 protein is CASRALIANTIRTEAFF. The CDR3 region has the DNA TGTGCCAGCAGAGCTCTAATAGCTAACACAATTCGCACTGAAGCTTTCTTT.

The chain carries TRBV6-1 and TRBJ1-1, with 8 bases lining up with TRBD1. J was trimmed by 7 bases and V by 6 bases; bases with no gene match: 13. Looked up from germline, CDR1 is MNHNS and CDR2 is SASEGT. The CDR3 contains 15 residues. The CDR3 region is CASSLQDRGGLEAFF. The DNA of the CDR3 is TGTGCCAGCAGCCTACAAGACAGGGGAGGGCTTGAAGCTTTCTTT.

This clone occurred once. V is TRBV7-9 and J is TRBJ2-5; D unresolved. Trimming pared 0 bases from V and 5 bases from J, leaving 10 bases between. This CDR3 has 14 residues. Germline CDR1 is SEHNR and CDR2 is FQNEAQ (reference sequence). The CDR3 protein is CASSLADLRETQYF. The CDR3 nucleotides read TGTGCCAGCAGCTTAGCTGATTTGAGGGAGACCCAGTACTTC.

In nucleotides, the CDR3 is TGTGCCAGCAGCTTAGTCCCCCAGAGGATCTATGGCTACACCTTC. This encodes CASSLVPQRIYGYTF. The J gene is TRBJ1-2, the V gene TRBV7-2, with no clear D. V dropped 1 base and J dropped 4 bases, with 13 bases sitting between them. This CDR3 has 15 amino acids. Germline lookup yields CDR1 SGHTA and CDR2 FQGNSA. The whole variable domain, filled in from reference TRBV7-2 and TRBJ1-2, reads GAGVSQSPSNKVTEKGKDVELRCDPISGHTALYWYRQSLGQGLEFLIYFQGNSAPDKSGLPSDRFSAERTGGSVSTLTIQRTQQEDSAVYLCASSLVPQRIYGYTFGSGTRLTVV.

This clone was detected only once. The CDR3 loop is CASCTDRVGSPLHF. Here the CDR3 DNA reads TGTGCCAGTTGTACCGACAGGGTCGGATCACCCCTCCACTTT. The chain recombines TRBV25-1 with TRBJ1-6; 7 positions match TRBD1. V was pared by 9 bases and J by 10 bases, with 12 bases of the junction left unmatched. Germline V CDR1 and CDR2: MGHDK, SYGVNS. The CDR3 has 14 amino acids. Full variable domain (rest looked up from reference TRBV25-1 and TRBJ1-6): EADIYQTPRYLVIGTGKKITLECSQTMGHDKMYWYQQDPGMELHLIHYSYGVNSTEKGDLSSESTVSRIRTEHFPLTLESARPSHTSQYLCASCTDRVGSPLHFGNGTRLTVT.

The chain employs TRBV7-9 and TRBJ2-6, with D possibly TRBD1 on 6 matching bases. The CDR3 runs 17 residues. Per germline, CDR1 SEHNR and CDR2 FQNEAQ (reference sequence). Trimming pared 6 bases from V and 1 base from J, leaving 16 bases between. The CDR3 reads CASSPKATGSGANVLTF. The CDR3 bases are TGTGCCAGCAGTCCGAAGGCCACAGGGTCTGGGGCCAACGTCCTGACTTTC.